Listed here are 20 T cell receptor beta chains from one sample, sequenced in a study of early T cells in non-severe SARS-CoV-2 infection. Each CDR3 protein is one row after TCRdb ran MiXCR on the 5' RACE reads. The sample lists tens of thousands of distinct CDR3 sequences, 6.8% occurring once. Sequencing was performed on whole blood, taken at baseline. These receptors were taken from an adult who was a healthcare worker with PCR-confirmed SARS-CoV-2 infection or an uninfected control (not recorded which).

This clonotype was seen many times. The genes are TRBV20-1 and TRBJ2-1; no definite D call. The CDR3 loop spans 14 amino acids. Looked up from germline, CDR1 is DFQATT and CDR2 is SNEGSKA (reference sequence). V lost 0 bases and J lost 1, with 7 bases in between. CDR3 loop: CSARDSQSYNEQFF. DNA of the CDR3: TGCAGTGCTAGAGACTCACAGTCCTACAATGAGCAGTTCTTC.

This clonotype was counted between two and nine times. The chain is built from TRBV7-6 and TRBJ1-5; D remains unclear. Trimming removed 1 base at V and 1 base at J, with 8 bases between. CDR3 length: 15 amino acids. CDR1 SGHVS and CDR2 FNYEAQ come from the germline V gene. CDR3 loop: CASSLDPASNQPQHF. DNA of the CDR3: TGTGCCAGCAGCTTAGACCCCGCAAGCAATCAGCCCCAGCATTTT.

The gene calls are TRBV9 and TRBJ1-1; D unresolved. The V end lost 0 bases, the J end lost 1 base, and 16 bases lay between the germline ends. Germline V lookup: CDR1 SGDLS, CDR2 YYNGEE. The CDR3 covers 17 residues. This CDR3 is CASSVGVIPGENTEAFF. The DNA of the CDR3 is TGTGCCAGCAGCGTAGGTGTCATCCCGGGCGAGAACACTGAAGCTTTCTTT.

This clonotype was counted many times. CDR3: CATSDLRTNANTGELFF. Here the CDR3 DNA reads TGTGCCACCAGTGATCTGAGGACTAACGCGAACACCGGGGAGCTGTTTTTT. V gene TRBV24-1 combines with J gene TRBJ2-2; perhaps TRBD2 as D (6 bases). This CDR3 region has 17 residues. V lost 3 bases and J 0 bases, leaving 13 bases between the germline ends. Germline V lookup: CDR1 KGHDR, CDR2 SFDVKD.

This clonotype has a handful of counts. The chain couples TRBV7-9 to TRBJ2-1; D not certain. The germline CDR1 and CDR2 sequences are SEHNR and FQNEAQ (reference sequence). The CDR3 covers 13 residues. The V and J ends lost 6 bases and 3 bases respectively, with 9 bases between them. The CDR3 DNA follows: TGTGCCAGCAGATTACTGGACTACAATGAGCAGTTCTTC. Its protein is CASRLLDYNEQFF.

The chain is built from TRBV10-2 and TRBJ2-5; D gene unclear. The germline V gene encodes CDR1 WSHSY and CDR2 SAAADI. The V gene lost 3 bases and the J gene lost 2 bases, with 13 bases spanning the gap. CDR3 size: 15 residues. CDR3 bases: TGCGCCAGCAGTGATTGGTCCAGGCTACAAGAGACCCAGTACTTC. Amino acids: CASSDWSRLQETQYF.

This clonotype was counted a few times. The chain uses TRBV9 and TRBJ2-2; 12 nucleotides align to TRBD2. CDR3 size: 19 residues. Germline CDR1 is SGDLS and CDR2 is YYNGEE. Trimming at V came to 3 bases and at J to 2 bases, leaving 11 bases not matched to a gene. The CDR3 protein is CASSGNTGTSGRNTGELFF. The CDR3, as DNA: TGTGCCAGCAGCGGTAACACCGGGACTAGCGGGCGAAACACCGGGGAGCTGTTTTTT. Together with reference TRBV9 and TRBJ2-2, the CDR3 gives the full variable domain: DSGVTQTPKHLITATGQRVTLRCSPRSGDLSVYWYQQSLDQGLQFLIQYYNGEERAKGNILERFSAQQFPDLHSELNLSSLELGDSALYFCASSGNTGTSGRNTGELFFGEGSRLTVL.

This sequence joins TRBV7-2 and TRBJ1-2; D gene uncertain. Germline V gives CDR1 SGHTA, CDR2 FQGNSA. The CDR3 covers 12 residues. V dropped 1 base and J dropped 5 bases, with 5 bases sitting between them. CDR3 DNA sequence: TGTGCCAGCAGCTTAGATTGGTATGGCTACACCTTC. Translation: CASSLDWYGYTF.

This clonotype was seen only a few times. The genes are TRBV7-2 and TRBJ2-3, with D possibly being TRBD2 (6 bases). Germline CDR1 SGHTA, CDR2 FQGNSA. Trimming pared 2 bases from V and 5 bases from J, leaving 11 bases between. The CDR3 extends over 14 amino acids. CDR3 bases: TGTGCCAGCAGCTTAAGCCTAGCGCAAGATACGCAGTATTTT. Translated, it gives CASSLSLAQDTQYF.

The chain employs TRBV7-3 and TRBJ1-1; possibly TRBD1 for D (5 bases). The CDR3 sequence is 14 residues long. V shed 2 bases and J shed 4 bases, with 11 bases lying between them. Per germline, CDR1 SGHTA and CDR2 FQGTGA. DNA of the CDR3: TGTGCCAGCAGCTTATCTGCGAGGGGCACTGAAGCTTTCTTT. Encoded protein: CASSLSARGTEAFF. Full variable domain (outside the CDR3, taken from reference TRBV7-3 and TRBJ1-1): GAGVSQTPSNKVTEKGKYVELRCDPISGHTALYWYRQSLGQGPEFLIYFQGTGAADDSGLPNDRFFAVRPEGSVSTLKIQRTERGDSAVYLCASSLSARGTEAFFGQGTRLTVV.

The V gene is TRBV28, the J gene TRBJ2-1; 8 bases are a match to TRBD2. In germline, CDR1 is MDHEN, CDR2 SYDVKM. The length of the CDR3 is 15 residues. Germline trimming cut 5 bases from V and 8 bases from J; bases unmatched to any gene: 11. The CDR3 is CASSAPGTRFDEQFF. Here the CDR3 DNA reads TGTGCCAGCAGTGCGCCGGGGACTAGATTTGATGAGCAGTTCTTC.

CDR3 amino acids: CASSLRSVRAWGEQFF. The CDR3 coding sequence is TGTGCCAGCAGTTTAAGATCGGTACGGGCCTGGGGGGAGCAGTTCTTC. The chain joins TRBV12-3 or TRBV12-4 to TRBJ2-1; the D gene could be TRBD1 or TRBD2 (5 bases each). The CDR3 is 16 residues long. V shed 2 bases and J shed 10 bases, with 21 bases lying between them.

This chain links TRBV19 with TRBJ2-5; D is possibly TRBD2 (5 bases). The CDR3 runs to 14 residues. V lost 6 bases to trimming and J lost 3 bases, with 14 bases between them. The germline V gene has CDR1 LNHDA and CDR2 SQIVND (reference sequence). The CDR3 spells CASRRTGTEETQYF. The CDR3 DNA sequence: TGTGCCAGTAGGCGAACGGGAACCGAAGAGACCCAGTACTTC.

There are many counts of this clonotype. This chain links TRBV29-1 with TRBJ2-1; TRBD2 aligns across 10 bases. After removal of 6 bases from V and 15 bases from J, the junction contained 17 bases not matched to a gene. The CDR3 is 14 residues long. Germline V lookup: CDR1 SQVTM, CDR2 ANQGSEA. The CDR3 nucleotides are TGCAGCGTCGAAAAGCCCAGCGGGAGGGCCGGGCGGTTCTTC. Protein product: CSVEKPSGRAGRFF.

The genes are TRBV7-2 and TRBJ1-5, with 7 bases aligning to TRBD1. V gave up 6 bases and J gave up 4 bases; unmatched junction bases: 6. Germline V gene sequence: CDR1 SGHTA, CDR2 FQGNSA. The CDR3 contains 14 residues. This chain's CDR3 is CASSKQGLNQPQHF. As DNA, the CDR3 is TGTGCCAGCAGTAAACAGGGGTTAAATCAGCCCCAGCATTTT.

In its sample, this clonotype was seen many times. The chain joins TRBV6-5 to TRBJ1-5; no clear D gene. This CDR3 comprises 15 residues. The germline V gene encodes CDR1 MNHEY and CDR2 SVGAGI. Trimming took off 2 bases at V and 8 bases at J, with 16 bases between the two ends. The CDR3 spells CASSYTPRPGEPQHF. The DNA for the CDR3 is TGTGCCAGCAGTTACACACCTAGACCTGGAGAGCCCCAGCATTTT.

This clonotype was counted at least ten times. This chain links TRBV20-1 with TRBJ2-5; tentative D call: TRBD2 (6 bases). Looked up from germline, CDR1 is DFQATT and CDR2 is SNEGSKA (reference sequence). CDR3 length: 14 amino acids. V was pared by 5 bases and J by 2 bases, with 15 bases between. CDR3 coding DNA: TGCAGTGCTCCTGTAATGGCGGGACAAGAGACCCAGTACTTC. Encoded protein: CSAPVMAGQETQYF.

This clonotype has only a few counts. The DNA for the CDR3 is TGTGCCAGCAGTCCACCGAGGGGGGGCTTTTCCCGCTCCTACGAGCAGTACTTC. This codes for CASSPPRGGFSRSYEQYF. The chain uses TRBV28 and TRBJ2-7; tentatively, D is TRBD2 (7 bases). The germline V and J ends were trimmed by 5 bases and 0 bases, with 23 bases remaining between them. CDR3 length: 18 residues. Germline-derived CDR1 and CDR2 are MDHEN and SYDVKM. Full variable domain (remainder filled in from reference TRBV28 and TRBJ2-7): DVKVTQSSRYLVKRTGEKVFLECVQDMDHENMFWYRQDPGLGLRLIYFSYDVKMKEKGDIPEGYSVSREKKERFSLILESASTNQTSMYLCASSPPRGGFSRSYEQYFGPGTRLTVT.

This clonotype showed up many times. V usage is TRBV4-2 and J usage is TRBJ2-1; no definite D call. There are 14 residues in the CDR3. V was shortened by 1 base and J by 5 bases, with 9 bases between the two germline ends. Per the germline V gene, CDR1 is LGHNA and CDR2 is YNFKEQ. In DNA form, the CDR3 reads TGTGCCAGCAGCCAAGGGGCAGCGCACAATGAGCAGTTCTTC. Its protein is CASSQGAAHNEQFF.

The V and J genes are TRBV6-1 and TRBJ1-4, with D tentatively TRBD1 (5 bases). The germline V gene has CDR1 MNHNS and CDR2 SASEGT. V was cut by 2 bases and J by 7 bases, with 14 bases left in between. The CDR3 length is 15 residues. CDR3 sequence reads: CASSEYGRESEKLFF. The CDR3 DNA follows: TGTGCCAGCAGTGAATACGGCAGGGAGAGTGAAAAACTGTTTTTT.